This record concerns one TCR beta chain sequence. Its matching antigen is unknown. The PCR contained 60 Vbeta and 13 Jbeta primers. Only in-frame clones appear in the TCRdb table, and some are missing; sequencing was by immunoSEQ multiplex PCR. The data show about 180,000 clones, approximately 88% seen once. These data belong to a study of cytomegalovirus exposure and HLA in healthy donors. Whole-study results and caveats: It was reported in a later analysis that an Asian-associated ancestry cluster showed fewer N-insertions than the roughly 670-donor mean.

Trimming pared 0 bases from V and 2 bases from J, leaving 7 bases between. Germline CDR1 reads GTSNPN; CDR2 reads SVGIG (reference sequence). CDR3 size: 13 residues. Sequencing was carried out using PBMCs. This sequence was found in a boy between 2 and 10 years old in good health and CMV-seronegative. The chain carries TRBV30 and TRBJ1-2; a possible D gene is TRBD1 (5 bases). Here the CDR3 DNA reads TGTGCCTGGAGTGTGGGGCGCAACTATGGCTACACCTTC. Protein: CAWSVGRNYGYTF.